Following are 20 T cell receptor beta chains from one sample sequenced in a study of blood T cell repertoires in COVID-19. Here immunoSEQ multiplex PCR was the method, and the copy in TCRdb shows in-frame clones only, minus some. This table has a few hundred thousand clones, about 88% appearing once. The source material was PBMCs or T cells enriched from blood (not recorded which). These receptors all come from a woman between 18 and 29 years old who had recovered from COVID-19.

The DNA of the CDR3 is TGTGCCAGCAGCCCGTGGACAGGTAACTATGGCTACACCTTC. This translates into CASSPWTGNYGYTF. The chain carries TRBV3-1 (or the pseudogene TRBV3-2) and TRBJ1-2, with TRBD1 identical over 7 bases. V lost 4 bases, J lost 1 base, and 3 bases stayed unmatched. CDR1 LGHDT and CDR2 YNNKEL come from the germline V gene (reference sequence). The CDR3 sequence is 14 residues long.

The J gene is TRBJ1-1, the V gene TRBV5-1; no clear D gene. The germline V gene has CDR1 SGHRS and CDR2 YFSETQ. There are 15 residues in the CDR3. V shed 0 bases and J shed 4 bases, with 13 bases lying between them. The CDR3, as DNA: TGCGCCAGCAGCTTGGTCCGGTCCGCAGGCACTGAAGCTTTCTTT. This codes for CASSLVRSAGTEAFF.

This rearrangement joins TRBV6-4 to TRBJ2-4; maybe TRBD1 (6 bases). The CDR3 has 15 amino acids. CDR1 is MRHNA and CDR2 is SNTAGT in the germline V gene. Deletions cut 2 bases from V and 5 bases from J, with 13 bases between. The CDR3 sequence: CASSDPRKGENIQYF. CDR3 DNA sequence: TGTGCCAGCAGTGACCCTCGGAAGGGGGAAAACATTCAGTACTTC.

The chain has TRBV5-1 and TRBJ1-6, with D hard to call. The V end was cut by 4 bases, the J end by 10 bases, with 18 bases between. The CDR3 consists of 15 residues. CDR1 is SGHRS and CDR2 is YFSETQ in the germline V gene. The CDR3 DNA reads TGCGCCAGCAGCCCGGGAAGCCCAGAGGGATCACCCCTCCACTTT. Its protein is CASSPGSPEGSPLHF.

The chain has TRBV2 and TRBJ1-1; D is possibly TRBD1 (6 bases). Trimming left V 5 bases short and J 5 bases short, with 18 bases between. The germline gives CDR1 SNHLY, CDR2 FYNNEI. The CDR3 sequence is 15 residues long. The CDR3 here is CASSPFEGGRTEAFF. In nucleotides, the CDR3 is TGTGCCAGCAGTCCCTTCGAGGGGGGGCGAACTGAAGCTTTCTTT.

The chain employs TRBV28 and TRBJ1-2; TRBD1 might be the D (6 bases). V lost 6 bases to trimming and J lost 4 bases, with 12 bases between them. This CDR3 region has 13 residues. Germline CDR1 reads MDHEN; CDR2 reads SYDVKM. The chain's CDR3 is CASRPRDIYGYTF. CDR3 DNA sequence: TGTGCCAGCAGACCCCGGGACATCTATGGCTACACCTTC.

This chain links TRBV7-3 with TRBJ2-2, with D possibly TRBD1 on 6 matching bases. V was pared by 4 bases and J by 7 bases, with 13 bases between. This CDR3 is 14 amino acids long. CDR1 SGHTA and CDR2 FQGTGA come from the germline V gene. The CDR3 DNA is TGTGCCAGCAGCTCCCAGGGGTACGGCGGGGAGCTGTTTTTT. It codes for CASSSQGYGGELFF.

V gene TRBV28 combines with J gene TRBJ2-2; 8 bases agree with TRBD1. Germline lookup yields CDR1 MDHEN and CDR2 SYDVKM. With 4 bases clipped from V and 5 bases from J, the junction kept 3 bases outside the gene matches. The CDR3 totals 14 residues. The DNA for the CDR3 is TGTGCCAGCAGTTCCGGACAGGGAACCGGGGAGCTGTTTTTT. Amino acid sequence: CASSSGQGTGELFF.

The rearrangement uses TRBV5-4 and TRBJ2-2, with a possible D match to TRBD2 (7 bases). The CDR3 has 17 amino acids. V shed 4 bases and J shed 4 bases, with 20 bases lying between them. Germline V gene sequence: CDR1 SGHNT, CDR2 YYREEE (reference sequence). CDR3 coding DNA: TGTGCCAGCAGCGCACCTGTGGGGGGGCGAGGCACCGGGGAGCTGTTTTTT. This codes for CASSAPVGGRGTGELFF.

V and J are TRBV2 and TRBJ1-1; 7 bases are shared with TRBD1. After removal of 3 bases from V and 6 bases from J, the junction contained 10 bases not matched to a gene. This CDR3 contains 15 residues. CDR1 is SNHLY, CDR2 FYNNEI, per germline. The CDR3 DNA is TGTGCCAGCAGTGAGTACCAGACAGGGAAGGCTGAAGCTTTCTTT. Protein product: CASSEYQTGKAEAFF.

The gene calls are TRBV2 and TRBJ2-2, with D possibly matching TRBD1 (5 bases). CDR1 and CDR2 (germline): SNHLY, FYNNEI. Trimming shortened V by 6 bases and J by 7 bases, and 15 bases separated the two germline ends. This CDR3 is 14 amino acids long. Here the CDR3 reads CASSGHSVGGELFF. The DNA for the CDR3 is TGTGCCAGCAGCGGACACTCCGTTGGCGGGGAGCTGTTTTTT.

This chain links TRBV7-9 with TRBJ1-4; a possible D gene is TRBD1 (6 bases). This CDR3 contains 16 residues. The germline V gene encodes CDR1 SEHNR and CDR2 FQNEAQ (reference sequence). The V and J ends lost 1 base and 4 bases respectively, with 13 bases between them. Written as DNA, the CDR3 is TGTGCCAGCAGCTTAGATGGGGGGGCCATTAATGAAAAACTGTTTTTT. As protein: CASSLDGGAINEKLFF.

V is TRBV28 and J is TRBJ2-7; TRBD2 might be the D (6 bases). Trimming stripped 5 bases from V and 3 bases from J, with 17 bases between. Germline V CDR1 and CDR2: MDHEN, SYDVKM. The CDR3 loop spans 15 amino acids. The CDR3 region is CASSPWGDHRYEQYF. CDR3 bases: TGTGCCAGCAGTCCCTGGGGGGATCACCGCTACGAGCAGTACTTC. Together with reference TRBV28 and TRBJ2-7, the CDR3 gives the full variable domain: DVKVTQSSRYLVKRTGEKVFLECVQDMDHENMFWYRQDPGLGLRLIYFSYDVKMKEKGDIPEGYSVSREKKERFSLILESASTNQTSMYLCASSPWGDHRYEQYFGPGTRLTVT.

The V gene is TRBV11-2, the J gene TRBJ1-6; the match to TRBD1 covers 10 bases. Per germline, CDR1 SGHAT and CDR2 FQNNGV. V shed 5 bases and J 6 bases; nucleotides not matched to a gene: 4. The CDR3 has 15 amino acids. CDR3 nucleotides: TGTGCCAGCAGCCCCCGGACAGGGGGTAATTCACCCCTCCACTTT. Amino acid sequence: CASSPRTGGNSPLHF.

This clone came up once. The genes are TRBV19 and TRBJ1-2; the match to TRBD1 covers 8 bases. There are 11 residues in the CDR3. Trimming at V came to 8 bases and at J to 10 bases, leaving 6 bases not matched to a gene. The germline V gene has CDR1 LNHDA and CDR2 SQIVND (reference sequence). This CDR3 reads CASGGQEIYTF. For the CDR3, the DNA is TGTGCCAGTGGGGGACAGGAAATCTACACCTTC.

The gene calls are TRBV5-4 and TRBJ2-7; tentatively, D is TRBD2 (6 bases). The germline V gene has CDR1 SGHNT and CDR2 YYREEE (reference sequence). V lost 6 bases to trimming and J lost 4 bases, with 17 bases between them. This CDR3 contains 14 residues. CDR3 DNA sequence: TGTGCCAGCACATATGGAGGGGCCAATTACGAGCAGTACTTC. Protein product: CASTYGGANYEQYF.

The genes are TRBV9 and TRBJ2-6; D is perhaps TRBD1 (5 bases). Germline V gene sequence: CDR1 SGDLS, CDR2 YYNGEE. V lost 0 bases and J lost 3, with 7 bases in between. This CDR3 has 15 residues. This chain's CDR3 is CASSVVGVGANVLTF. CDR3 in DNA: TGTGCCAGCAGCGTAGTAGGGGTTGGGGCCAACGTCCTGACTTTC.

The J gene is TRBJ1-2, the V gene TRBV6-2 or TRBV6-3, with TRBD1 identical over 8 bases. The CDR3 runs to 15 residues. J lost 4 bases, V lost 5 bases, and 9 bases had no gene match. CDR1 and CDR2 (germline): MNHEY, SVGEGT. This CDR3 is CASSRDRGIVYGYTF. CDR3 coding DNA: TGTGCCAGCAGTCGCGACAGGGGAATAGTCTATGGCTACACCTTC.

The chain joins TRBV10-3 to TRBJ2-5; TRBD2 might be the D (7 bases). CDR3 size: 17 residues. V was cut by 4 bases and J by 2 bases, with 20 bases left in between. The germline V gene has CDR1 ENHRY and CDR2 SYGVKD. CDR3 loop: CAISGSTGGGIQETQYF. The CDR3 DNA is TGTGCCATCAGTGGATCTACGGGCGGGGGCATTCAAGAGACCCAGTACTTC.

J is TRBJ1-4 and V is TRBV6-2 or TRBV6-3, with D maybe TRBD1 (6 bases). This CDR3 region has 13 residues. Germline V CDR1 and CDR2: MNHEY, SVGEGT. Trimming took 6 bases from V and 4 from J, leaving 9 bases between them. CDR3: CASSDRFNEKLFF. CDR3 DNA sequence: TGTGCCAGCAGCGACAGGTTTAATGAAAAACTGTTTTTT.